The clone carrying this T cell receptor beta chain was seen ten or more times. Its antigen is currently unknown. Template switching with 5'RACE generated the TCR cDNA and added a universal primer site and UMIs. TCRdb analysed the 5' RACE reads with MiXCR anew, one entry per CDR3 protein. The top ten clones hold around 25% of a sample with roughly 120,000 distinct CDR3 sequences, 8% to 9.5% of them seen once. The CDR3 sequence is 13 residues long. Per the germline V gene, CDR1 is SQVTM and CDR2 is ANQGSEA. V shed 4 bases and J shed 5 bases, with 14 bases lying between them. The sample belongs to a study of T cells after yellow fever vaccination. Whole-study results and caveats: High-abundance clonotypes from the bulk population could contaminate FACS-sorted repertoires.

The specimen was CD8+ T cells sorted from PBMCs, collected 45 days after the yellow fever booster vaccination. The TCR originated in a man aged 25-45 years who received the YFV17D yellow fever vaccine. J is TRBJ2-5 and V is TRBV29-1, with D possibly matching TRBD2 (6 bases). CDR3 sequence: CSVGRVGGETQYF. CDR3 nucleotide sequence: TGCAGCGTTGGAAGGGTAGGAGGGGAGACCCAGTACTTC.